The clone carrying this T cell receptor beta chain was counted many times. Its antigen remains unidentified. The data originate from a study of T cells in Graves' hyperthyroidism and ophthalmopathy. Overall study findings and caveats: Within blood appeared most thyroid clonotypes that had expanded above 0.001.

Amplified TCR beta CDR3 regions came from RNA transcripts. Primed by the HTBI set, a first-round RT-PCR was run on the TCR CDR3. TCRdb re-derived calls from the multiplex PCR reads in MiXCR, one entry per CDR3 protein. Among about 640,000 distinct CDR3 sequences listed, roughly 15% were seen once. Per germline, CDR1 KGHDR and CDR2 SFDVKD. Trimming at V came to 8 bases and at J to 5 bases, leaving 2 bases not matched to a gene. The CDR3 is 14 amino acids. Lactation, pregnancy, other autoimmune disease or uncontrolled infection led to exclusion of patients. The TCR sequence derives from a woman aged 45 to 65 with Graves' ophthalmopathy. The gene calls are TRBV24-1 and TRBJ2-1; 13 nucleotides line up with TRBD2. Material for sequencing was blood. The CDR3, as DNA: TGTGCCACCACCGGGACTAGCGGGGACAATGAGCAGTTCTTC. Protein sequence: CATTGTSGDNEQFF.